This passage covers 15 T cell receptor beta chains from one sample sequenced in a study of T-cell memory formation after mild COVID-19. Each CDR3 protein gets one entry after TCRdb re-called the 5' RACE reads with MiXCR. The sample carries 200,000 to 250,000 distinct CDR3 sequences, about 9.2% recorded once. The sequencing sample was made of PBMCs or a T cell subset sorted from them (not recorded which). The receptors originated from a young man who had mild COVID-19 (a few samples of this study predate the infection). Cell type and time point are not known.

This clonotype was observed a few times. The genes are TRBV20-1 and TRBJ2-5; D is undetermined. CDR1 DFQATT and CDR2 SNEGSKA come from the germline V gene (reference sequence). The CDR3 runs 13 residues. Trimming removed 1 base from V and 4 bases from J, with 10 bases in between. This CDR3 is CSARAPIGETQYF. The CDR3 DNA reads as TGCAGTGCTAGAGCCCCTATTGGAGAGACCCAGTACTTC.

J is TRBJ2-5 and V is TRBV5-1; 11 bases are shared with TRBD2. V was pared by 4 bases and J by 5 bases, with 10 bases of the junction left unmatched. Germline V gene sequence: CDR1 SGHRS, CDR2 YFSETQ. The CDR3 runs to 16 residues. As DNA, the CDR3 is TGCGCCAGCAGCCGGGGACTAGCGGAATCGGGGGAGACCCAGTACTTC. Translating it yields CASSRGLAESGETQYF.

The chain employs TRBV3-1 and TRBJ1-2, with a weak D call TRBD1 (5 bases). Germline V gives CDR1 LGHDT, CDR2 YNNKEL (reference sequence). The length of the CDR3 is 14 residues. The ends were cut back, 7 bases at V and 3 bases at J, with 15 bases in the middle. CDR3 amino acids: CASNMRGSYYGYTF. The CDR3 DNA reads TGTGCCAGCAACATGAGGGGTTCTTACTATGGCTACACCTTC.

This clonotype showed up many times. This chain links TRBV18 with TRBJ1-1, with D possibly TRBD1 on 6 matching bases. V was shortened by 0 bases and J by 1 base, with 12 bases between the two germline ends. In germline, CDR1 is KGHSH, CDR2 LQKENI. There are 16 residues in the CDR3. CDR3 coding DNA: TGTGCCAGCTCACCACCAGGGCTGACAGGGAACACTGAAGCTTTCTTT. Residues: CASSPPGLTGNTEAFF.

The V gene is TRBV6-5, the J gene TRBJ1-2; 9 nucleotides align to TRBD1. V gave up 6 bases and J gave up 6 bases; unmatched junction bases: 5. This CDR3 is 13 amino acids long. The germline V gene encodes CDR1 MNHEY and CDR2 SVGAGI. The CDR3 DNA is TGTGCCAGCAGAGAACAGGGGGCAAATGGCTACACCTTC. Translation: CASREQGANGYTF.

This clonotype was picked up many times. The genes are TRBV5-1 and TRBJ2-6; tentative D call: TRBD1 (5 bases). The germline CDR1 and CDR2 sequences are SGHRS and YFSETQ. The CDR3 contains 16 residues. V was clipped by 1 base and J by 2 bases, with 10 bases between them. CDR3 protein: CASSLLAGPGANVLTF. Written as DNA, the CDR3 is TGCGCCAGCAGCTTGCTCGCAGGGCCTGGGGCCAACGTCCTGACTTTC.

This clonotype was seen a handful of times. The chain uses TRBV2 and TRBJ2-3; 12 bases line up with TRBD2. The CDR3 is 15 residues long. V gave up 5 bases and J gave up 2 bases; unmatched junction bases: 2. Germline lookup yields CDR1 SNHLY and CDR2 FYNNEI. The CDR3 sequence is CASSTSGGTTDTQYF. The CDR3 DNA follows: TGTGCCAGCAGTACTAGCGGGGGGACCACAGATACGCAGTATTTT.

The chain combines TRBV7-2 with TRBJ1-5, with D perhaps matching TRBD1 (5 bases). The V gene's germline CDR1 is SGHTA and CDR2 FQGNSA. This CDR3 has 15 residues. Trimming cost V 5 bases and J 5 bases, with 16 bases left between them. The DNA of the CDR3 is TGTGCCAGCAGCAAGTTGGCAGGGATGGATCAGCCCCAGCATTTT. Protein: CASSKLAGMDQPQHF.

The V gene is TRBV30, the J gene TRBJ1-2, with TRBD1 identical over 8 bases. The CDR3 totals 14 residues. V was pared by 4 bases and J by 9 bases, with 13 bases of the junction left unmatched. CDR1 is GTSNPN and CDR2 is SVGIG in the germline V gene (reference sequence). The CDR3 here is CAWTVRGLSGSYTF. CDR3 coding DNA: TGTGCCTGGACCGTCAGGGGGCTTTCGGGTAGCTACACCTTC.

This clonotype has more than one count but fewer than ten. J is TRBJ2-2 and V is TRBV2; D not certain. The ends were cut back, 4 bases at V and 3 bases at J, with 6 bases in the middle. Germline V gives CDR1 SNHLY, CDR2 FYNNEI. The CDR3 has 13 amino acids. The CDR3 DNA follows: TGTGCCAGCAGTGCCGACCACACCGGGGAGCTGTTTTTT. This sequence encodes CASSADHTGELFF.

At least ten counts were recorded for this clonotype. The chain carries TRBV12-3 or TRBV12-4 and TRBJ1-2; D gene uncertain. This CDR3 spans 12 amino acids. Trimming took off 6 bases at V and 7 bases at J, with 12 bases between the two ends. This CDR3 is CASSHFPGGYTF. The CDR3 nucleotides are TGTGCCAGCAGCCATTTTCCCGGTGGCTACACCTTC.

This clonotype was recorded a few times. The gene calls are TRBV5-5 and TRBJ2-2; D gene ambiguous. The CDR3 loop spans 14 amino acids. CDR1 and CDR2 (germline): SGHKS, YYEKEE (reference sequence). V lost 2 bases and J 4 bases, leaving 9 bases between the germline ends. The DNA of the CDR3 is TGTGCCAGCAGCTTTAACTCGCTCACCGGGGAGCTGTTTTTT. Amino acids: CASSFNSLTGELFF. Full variable domain (rest looked up from reference TRBV5-5 and TRBJ2-2): DAGVTQSPTHLIKTRGQQVTLRCSPISGHKSVSWYQQVLGQGPQFIFQYYEKEERGRGNFPDRFSARQFPNYSSELNVNALLLGDSALYLCASSFNSLTGELFFGEGSRLTVL.

The CDR3 here is CSARDQGTGGNQPQHF. The CDR3 bases are TGCAGTGCTAGAGACCAAGGGACAGGGGGCAATCAGCCCCAGCATTTT. The chain is built from TRBV20-1 and TRBJ1-5; TRBD1 aligns across 10 bases. The CDR3 extends over 16 amino acids. Germline V gene lookup returns CDR1 DFQATT and CDR2 SNEGSKA (reference sequence). V lost 0 bases, J lost 2 bases, and 4 bases stayed unmatched.

In its sample, this clonotype was seen a few times. J is TRBJ2-7 and V is TRBV18, with D possibly being TRBD1 (5 bases). This CDR3 spans 14 amino acids. Germline CDR1 is KGHSH and CDR2 is LQKENI. Trimming took 1 base from V and 6 from J, leaving 13 bases between them. CDR3 coding DNA: TGTGCCAGCTCACCACTGCAACAGGCAGGCGAGCAGTACTTC. As protein: CASSPLQQAGEQYF.

This clonotype was found a few times. This chain links TRBV9 with TRBJ1-1; no clear D gene. V was cut by 5 bases and J by 0 bases, with 17 bases left in between. Per the germline V gene, CDR1 is SGDLS and CDR2 is YYNGEE. This CDR3 has 16 amino acids. CDR3 protein: CASSRSIGGMNTEAFF. CDR3 nucleotides: TGTGCCAGCAGTCGATCCATCGGTGGCATGAACACTGAAGCTTTCTTT.